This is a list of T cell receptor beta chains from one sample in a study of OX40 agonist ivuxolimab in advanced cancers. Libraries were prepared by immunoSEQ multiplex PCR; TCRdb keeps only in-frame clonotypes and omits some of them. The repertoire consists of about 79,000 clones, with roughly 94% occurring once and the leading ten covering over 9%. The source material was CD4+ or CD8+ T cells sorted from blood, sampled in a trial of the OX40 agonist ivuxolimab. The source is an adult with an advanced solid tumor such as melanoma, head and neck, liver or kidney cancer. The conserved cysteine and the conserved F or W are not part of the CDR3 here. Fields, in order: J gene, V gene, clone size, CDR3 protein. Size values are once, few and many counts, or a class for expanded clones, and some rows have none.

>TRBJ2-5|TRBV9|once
ASSVTPSPSETQY
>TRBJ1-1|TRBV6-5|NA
ASSYGKEAF
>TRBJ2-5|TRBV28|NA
ASSYSRENLETQY
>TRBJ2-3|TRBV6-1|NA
ASRGDRELDTQY
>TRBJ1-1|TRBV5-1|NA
ASSLEGGMVTEAF
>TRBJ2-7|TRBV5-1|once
ASSLTGTYEQY
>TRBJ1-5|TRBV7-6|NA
ASSLGQGAQPQH
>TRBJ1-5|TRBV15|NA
ATSRGEGGYQPQH
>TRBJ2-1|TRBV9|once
ASSVAEIYNEQF
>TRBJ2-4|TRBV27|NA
ASGRQRNIQY
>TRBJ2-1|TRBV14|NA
ASRVAGGDNEQF
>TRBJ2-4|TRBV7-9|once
ASSPRRGPDLNIQY
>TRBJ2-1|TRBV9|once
ASSALGNEQF
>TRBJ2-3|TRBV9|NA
ASSVGSTSTDTQY